The 26 T cell receptor beta chains reported below all come from one sample, sequenced in a study of cytomegalovirus exposure and HLA in healthy donors. 13 Jbeta primers and 60 Vbeta primers were used for the PCR. Repertoires were generated with immunoSEQ multiplex PCR, while TCRdb's copy carries only in-frame clones and drops some. The sample lists tens of thousands of clones; around 69% were seen once. The sequenced sample was PBMCs. Source of these receptors: a woman between 25 and 40 years old in good health and CMV-seropositive.

V and J are TRBV14 and TRBJ2-7; 8 positions match TRBD2. V shed 4 bases, J shed 0 bases, and the junction held 8 bases outside the gene matches. Germline CDR1 and CDR2: SGHDN and FVKESK. There are 16 residues in the CDR3. The CDR3 spells CASSLIAGLSSYEQYF. In DNA, the CDR3 is TGTGCCAGCAGCCTAATAGCGGGGCTGAGCTCCTACGAGCAGTACTTC.

The CDR3 nucleotides read TGTGCCAGCAGTGAGAGACAGGGCACAGATACGCAGTATTTT. It translates to CASSERQGTDTQYF. The J gene is TRBJ2-3, the V gene TRBV6-1, with D possibly matching TRBD1 (6 bases). The V end lost 3 bases, the J end lost 1 base, and 8 bases lay between the germline ends. The CDR3 has 14 residues. The germline V gene encodes CDR1 MNHNS and CDR2 SASEGT.

The chain carries TRBV28 and TRBJ1-2; D uncertain. The CDR3 totals 12 residues. Germline V gene lookup returns CDR1 MDHEN and CDR2 SYDVKM. With 9 bases removed from V and 4 bases from J, the gap between germline ends came to 12 bases. CDR3 protein: CASSGEVYGYTF. CDR3 DNA sequence: TGTGCCAGTTCCGGGGAAGTCTATGGCTACACCTTC.

The chain has TRBV19 and TRBJ2-1; D is unresolved. CDR1 and CDR2 from the germline V gene are LNHDA and SQIVND (reference sequence). The V end was cut by 5 bases, the J end by 6 bases, with 8 bases between. The CDR3 has 12 residues. The CDR3 loop reads CASSEAANEQFF. The CDR3 nucleotides read TGTGCCAGTAGTGAGGCGGCCAATGAGCAGTTCTTC.

The chain couples TRBV19 to TRBJ2-2, with 12 positions matching TRBD2. This CDR3 is built from 18 residues. The V segment lost 5 bases and the J segment 4 bases; nucleotides outside the gene matches: 11. Germline CDR1 is LNHDA and CDR2 is SQIVND (reference sequence). CDR3 nucleotides: TGTGCCAGTAGTGTAACTAGCGGGGGGCGATTTTTCACCGGGGAGCTGTTTTTT. Amino acid sequence: CASSVTSGGRFFTGELFF.

This rearrangement joins TRBV2 to TRBJ2-5; no firm D call. The CDR3 length is 11 residues. Germline V gives CDR1 SNHLY, CDR2 FYNNEI. V lost 7 bases and J lost 4, with 7 bases in between. The CDR3 DNA reads as TGTGCCAGCAACGGCGGAGAGACCCAGTACTTC. Translated, it gives CASNGGETQYF.

This chain links TRBV2 with TRBJ2-7; 9 bases agree with TRBD2. V dropped 8 bases and J dropped 1; count of bases not matched to a gene: 9. CDR1 SNHLY and CDR2 FYNNEI come from the germline V gene. CDR3 length: 15 amino acids. The chain's CDR3 is CASDPRGGGSYEQYF. CDR3 bases: TGTGCCAGCGACCCGCGGGGGGGCGGATCCTACGAGCAGTACTTC.

The chain couples TRBV5-5 to TRBJ2-5; no definite D call. CDR1 SGHKS and CDR2 YYEKEE come from the germline V gene (reference sequence). The CDR3 totals 13 residues. V lost 0 bases and J 3 bases, leaving 6 bases between the germline ends. The CDR3 sequence is CASSLVAEETQYF. In nucleotides, the CDR3 is TGTGCCAGCAGCTTGGTCGCGGAAGAGACCCAGTACTTC. Combining the CDR3 with reference TRBV5-5 and TRBJ2-5 gives the whole variable domain DAGVTQSPTHLIKTRGQQVTLRCSPISGHKSVSWYQQVLGQGPQFIFQYYEKEERGRGNFPDRFSARQFPNYSSELNVNALLLGDSALYLCASSLVAEETQYFGPGTRLLVL.

The V and J genes are TRBV4-1 and TRBJ2-1; the D is unclear. The germline V gene has CDR1 MGHRA and CDR2 YSYEKL. The CDR3 extends over 15 amino acids. V was trimmed by 0 bases and J by 4 bases, leaving 10 bases between them. The CDR3 DNA is TGCGCCAGCAGCCAAGATATCCCCCAGTACAATGAGCAGTTCTTC. It yields the protein CASSQDIPQYNEQFF.

The rearrangement joins TRBV5-6 to TRBJ2-3; perhaps TRBD2 as D (5 bases). The CDR3 is made up of 14 amino acids. Germline V CDR1 and CDR2: SGHDT, YYEEEE. V was cut by 2 bases and J by 2 bases, with 9 bases left in between. The CDR3 sequence: CASSLRGTTDTQYF. The DNA of the CDR3 is TGTGCCAGCAGCTTACGGGGAACCACAGATACGCAGTATTTT.

This clone occurred a few times. The chain uses TRBV27 and TRBJ1-2, with 8 bases fitting TRBD1. Germline V gives CDR1 MNHEY, CDR2 SMNVEV (reference sequence). V shed 5 bases, J shed 4 bases, and the junction held 9 bases outside the gene matches. The CDR3 runs 15 residues. Written as DNA, the CDR3 is TGTGCCAGCAGTCTAGAGGCCACAGGGGGCTATGGCTACACCTTC. This codes for CASSLEATGGYGYTF.

This chain links TRBV6-4 with TRBJ1-1, with a tentative D call TRBD1 (5 bases). V was shortened by 2 bases and J by 0 bases, with 16 bases between the two germline ends. The germline CDR1 and CDR2 sequences are MRHNA and SNTAGT. This CDR3 has 17 residues. The CDR3 bases are TGTGCCAGCAGTGACAGGGGCCTCACCTCGGTGAACACTGAAGCTTTCTTT. This translates into CASSDRGLTSVNTEAFF.

The chain couples TRBV6-5 to TRBJ2-7, with 9 bases aligning to TRBD1. Germline lookup yields CDR1 MNHEY and CDR2 SVGAGI. This CDR3 is built from 15 residues. The V gene end was trimmed by 6 bases and the J gene end by 3 bases; junction bases not matched to a gene: 9. The CDR3 sequence: CASSSGTGFFYEQYF. In DNA form, the CDR3 reads TGTGCCAGCAGCTCCGGGACAGGGTTCTTCTACGAGCAGTACTTC.

V and J are TRBV19 and TRBJ2-2, with 7 nucleotides matching TRBD2. From germline, CDR1 is LNHDA and CDR2 SQIVND (reference sequence). V shed 5 bases and J 0 bases; nucleotides not matched to a gene: 12. The CDR3 runs to 18 residues. Here the CDR3 DNA reads TGTGCCAGTAGTCTCCCCCGGTTCAGCGGGGCGAACACCGGGGAGCTGTTTTTT. Translated, it gives CASSLPRFSGANTGELFF.

The rearrangement links TRBV29-1 to TRBJ2-4; 9 nucleotides match TRBD1. The V segment lost 7 bases and the J segment 4 bases; nucleotides outside the gene matches: 2. The germline V gene encodes CDR1 SQVTM and CDR2 ANQGSEA. This CDR3 is built from 12 residues. Written as DNA, the CDR3 is TGCAGCGCTGGGACAGGGAAAAACATTCAGTACTTC. This sequence encodes CSAGTGKNIQYF.

This sequence joins TRBV6-5 and TRBJ2-7, with 7 positions matching TRBD2. V shed 5 bases and J 4 bases; nucleotides not matched to a gene: 8. Germline CDR1 reads MNHEY; CDR2 reads SVGAGI. The CDR3 contains 14 residues. CDR3 residues: CASSRTRRFYEQYF. CDR3 bases: TGTGCCAGCAGTCGGACTAGAAGATTTTACGAGCAGTACTTC.

This clone was recorded once. The V and J genes are TRBV10-3 and TRBJ1-5; the D gene is possibly TRBD1 (5 bases). This CDR3 is 13 amino acids long. Germline CDR1 and CDR2: ENHRY and SYGVKD. V dropped 5 bases and J dropped 7 bases, with 12 bases sitting between them. The CDR3 reads CAISPGVGQPQHF. CDR3 DNA sequence: TGTGCCATCAGTCCGGGGGTCGGGCAGCCCCAGCATTTT.

This chain links TRBV5-4 with TRBJ2-2; TRBD2 agrees at 8 bases. The CDR3 consists of 16 residues. In germline, CDR1 is SGHNT, CDR2 YYREEE (reference sequence). Unmatched junction bases numbered 5, after V lost 0 bases and J lost 4 bases. This CDR3 is CASSLGLAGSTGELFF. The CDR3 DNA sequence: TGTGCCAGCAGCTTGGGGCTAGCGGGCTCCACCGGGGAGCTGTTTTTT.

The chain carries TRBV30 and TRBJ1-5; D gene ambiguous. Per germline, CDR1 GTSNPN and CDR2 SVGIG (reference sequence). CDR3 length equals 15 residues. Trimming shortened V by 3 bases and J by 3 bases, and 15 bases separated the two germline ends. DNA of the CDR3: TGTGCCTGGAGGCCTAGCAACGGAGACAATCAGCCCCAGCATTTT. This sequence encodes CAWRPSNGDNQPQHF.

The chain combines TRBV7-2 with TRBJ2-1; D possibly corresponds to TRBD1 (5 bases). Per the germline V gene, CDR1 is SGHTA and CDR2 is FQGNSA. V lost 5 bases and J lost 4, with 9 bases in between. The CDR3 covers 13 residues. The CDR3 loop is CASSPGQYNEQFF. CDR3 nucleotide sequence: TGTGCCAGCAGCCCAGGGCAGTACAATGAGCAGTTCTTC.

The chain combines TRBV2 with TRBJ1-5; the D is unclear. Trimming removed 6 bases from V and 4 bases from J, with 13 bases in between. In germline, CDR1 is SNHLY, CDR2 FYNNEI. The CDR3 is made up of 14 amino acids. CDR3 nucleotides: TGTGCCAGCAGCCAATCGACACCGAATCAGCCCCAGCATTTT. Protein: CASSQSTPNQPQHF.

The chain combines TRBV21-1 with TRBJ1-2. TRBV21-1 is noted as a pseudogene. CDR3 length: 11 amino acids. CDR3 amino acids: CASSIFDGYTF. As DNA, the CDR3 is TGTGCCAGCAGCATATTCGATGGCTACACCTTC.

CDR3 region: CASSYSVGTQETQYF. The CDR3 DNA follows: TGTGCCAGCAGTTACTCGGTTGGGACACAAGAGACCCAGTACTTC. The chain is built from TRBV6-5 and TRBJ2-5, with TRBD1 as a possible D gene (6 bases). This CDR3 has 15 amino acids. Germline-derived CDR1 and CDR2 are MNHEY and SVGAGI. Trimming cost V 0 bases and J 2 bases, with 10 bases left between them.

The rearrangement uses TRBV5-5 and TRBJ2-7; 8 bases are a match to TRBD2. In germline, CDR1 is SGHKS, CDR2 YYEKEE (reference sequence). The CDR3 consists of 14 residues. V lost 4 bases to trimming and J lost 5 bases; unmatched junction nucleotides: 8. CDR3: CASSPASGFNEQYF. Here the CDR3 DNA reads TGTGCCAGCAGCCCGGCTAGCGGGTTTAACGAGCAGTACTTC.

This clone came up once. V usage is TRBV28 and J usage is TRBJ2-5, with no clear D. Germline V gene sequence: CDR1 MDHEN, CDR2 SYDVKM. The CDR3 contains 14 residues. The germline V and J ends were trimmed by 7 bases and 2 bases, with 14 bases remaining between them. DNA for the CDR3: TGTGCCAGCACCCCCGGTGGTCGACAAGAGACCCAGTACTTC. It specifies CASTPGGRQETQYF.

The CDR3 coding sequence is TGTGCCAGTATCCCGACAGGGGGAAGGTTCTATGGCTACACCTTC. Amino acid sequence: CASIPTGGRFYGYTF. The chain combines TRBV19 with TRBJ1-2; 9 bases are shared with TRBD1. In germline, CDR1 is LNHDA, CDR2 SQIVND (reference sequence). With 7 bases clipped from V and 4 bases from J, the junction kept 10 bases outside the gene matches. This CDR3 contains 15 residues.